The 21 T cell receptor beta chains listed next were all sequenced from one sample in a study of blood T cell repertoires in COVID-19. Data came from immunoSEQ multiplex PCR; TCRdb stores just in-frame clones and leaves some out. The sample yields about 120,000 clones, 90% seen once. The sequenced sample consisted of peripheral blood. These receptors came from a human donor with active COVID-19. The donor label of this sample is uncertain.

The chain is built from TRBV7-2 and TRBJ2-6, with D uncertain. The CDR3 runs to 15 residues. Germline lookup yields CDR1 SGHTA and CDR2 FQGNSA. V lost 1 base and J 4 bases, leaving 8 bases between the germline ends. The CDR3 reads CASSLVQIGANVLTF. CDR3 bases: TGTGCCAGCAGCTTAGTCCAAATCGGGGCCAACGTCCTGACTTTC.

The rearrangement links TRBV29-1 to TRBJ1-1; TRBD1 matches at 8 bases. CDR3 length equals 14 residues. V was pared by 7 bases and J by 3 bases, with 10 bases of the junction left unmatched. The germline V gene encodes CDR1 SQVTM and CDR2 ANQGSEA. This CDR3 is CSARQGRAHTEAFF. CDR3 nucleotide sequence: TGCAGCGCCCGACAGGGGAGGGCGCACACTGAAGCTTTCTTT.

This chain connects TRBV5-6 to TRBJ2-1, with 11 bases matching TRBD2. Looked up from germline, CDR1 is SGHDT and CDR2 is YYEEEE. This CDR3 spans 15 amino acids. Unmatched junction bases numbered 9, after V lost 3 bases and J lost 10 bases. CDR3 in amino acids: CASSWISGGANEQFF. The CDR3 nucleotides read TGTGCCAGCAGCTGGATTAGCGGGGGGGCAAACGAGCAGTTCTTC.

The gene calls are TRBV6-6 and TRBJ1-3, with 11 positions matching TRBD1. The CDR3 consists of 14 residues. The germline V gene has CDR1 MNHNY and CDR2 SVGAGI (reference sequence). V gave up 7 bases and J gave up 4 bases; unmatched junction bases: 3. The CDR3 reads CASNGQGAGNTIYF. CDR3 nucleotides: TGTGCCAGCAACGGACAGGGGGCGGGAAACACCATATATTTT.

CDR3 nucleotides: TGTGCCAGCAGCTTAGAGCGGGGGACTGGGGAGACCCAGTACTTC. It codes for CASSLERGTGETQYF. The chain joins TRBV7-2 to TRBJ2-5, with TRBD2 matching over 8 bases. This CDR3 comprises 15 residues. Per germline, CDR1 SGHTA and CDR2 FQGNSA. The V gene end was trimmed by 1 base and the J gene end by 5 bases; junction bases not matched to a gene: 6.

The chain joins TRBV6-6 to TRBJ1-5, with D unresolved. Trimming took 0 bases from V and 4 from J, leaving 7 bases between them. Germline CDR1 reads MNHNY; CDR2 reads SVGAGI (reference sequence). CDR3 length: 14 residues. The CDR3 loop is CASSYSAPNQPQHF. CDR3 DNA: TGTGCCAGCAGTTACTCGGCACCGAATCAGCCCCAGCATTTT.

The rearrangement uses TRBV7-9 and TRBJ1-3; weak D call: TRBD1 (5 bases). The germline gives CDR1 SEHNR, CDR2 FQNEAQ (reference sequence). The CDR3 runs to 17 residues. Between the trimmed V and J ends, which lost 6 bases and 0 bases, there was a span of 18 bases. The DNA for the CDR3 is TGTGCCAGCAGACCCCTCCGGGCGGGACTCTCTGGAAACACCATATATTTT. Translation gives CASRPLRAGLSGNTIYF.

The DNA of the CDR3 is TGTGCCAGCAGCCCCCTCGGGACATCGAACACTGAAGCTTTCTTT. Its protein is CASSPLGTSNTEAFF. The chain has TRBV7-9 and TRBJ1-1, with D perhaps matching TRBD1 (6 bases). Trimming removed 5 bases from V and 1 base from J, with 14 bases in between. Germline loops: CDR1 SEHNR, CDR2 FQNEAQ (reference sequence). The CDR3 totals 15 residues.

The chain carries TRBV5-4 and TRBJ2-7, with TRBD1 matching over 9 bases. The V gene end was trimmed by 0 bases and the J gene end by 2 bases; junction bases not matched to a gene: 9. The CDR3 runs to 17 residues. CDR1 and CDR2 (germline): SGHNT, YYREEE (reference sequence). For the CDR3, the DNA is TGTGCCAGCAGCTTGGTTCAGTGGACAGGGGTTACCTACGAGCAGTACTTC. This encodes CASSLVQWTGVTYEQYF.

The chain combines TRBV4-3 with TRBJ2-2, with 7 bases matching TRBD2. CDR1 is LGHNA, CDR2 YSLEER, per germline. This CDR3 is 17 amino acids long. The J segment lost 2 bases and the V segment lost 0 bases, leaving 6 bases of the junction unmatched. Here the CDR3 DNA reads TGCGCCAGCAGCCAAGAGTGGGGGGGAACCAACACCGGGGAGCTGTTTTTT. This sequence encodes CASSQEWGGTNTGELFF.

The chain couples TRBV29-1 to TRBJ1-2, with a possible D match to TRBD1 (5 bases). The germline V gene has CDR1 SQVTM and CDR2 ANQGSEA. The V end lost 8 bases, the J end lost 5 bases, and 12 bases lay between the germline ends. This CDR3 spans 11 amino acids. CDR3 DNA: TGCAGCCTAGGGAGGGGATATGGCTACACCTTC. Its translation is CSLGRGYGYTF.

The J gene is TRBJ1-2, the V gene TRBV27; possible D gene TRBD1, 5 bases. The germline V and J ends were trimmed by 3 bases and 2 bases, with 7 bases remaining between them. Germline V CDR1 and CDR2: MNHEY, SMNVEV (reference sequence). The CDR3 is 13 amino acids. The chain's CDR3 is CASSFRGNYGYTF. Here the CDR3 DNA reads TGTGCCAGCAGTTTTAGGGGAAACTATGGCTACACCTTC.

The chain uses TRBV13 and TRBJ2-7; 7 bases map to TRBD1. Germline V CDR1 and CDR2: PRHDT, FYEKMQ (reference sequence). J was trimmed by 4 bases and V by 5 bases; bases with no gene match: 11. The CDR3 has 15 amino acids. The CDR3 spells CASSIQQGPGYEQYF. The CDR3 nucleotides read TGTGCCAGCAGCATCCAACAGGGGCCCGGGTACGAGCAGTACTTC.

This clone showed up just a few times. The chain uses TRBV4-1 and TRBJ1-6; D is unclear. V lost 0 bases, J lost 0 bases, and 6 bases lay in between. Germline V CDR1 and CDR2: MGHRA, YSYEKL. This CDR3 contains 16 residues. The CDR3 sequence is CASSQDMSSYNSPLHF. CDR3 in DNA: TGCGCCAGCAGCCAAGATATGAGCTCCTATAATTCACCCCTCCACTTT.

V usage is TRBV19 and J usage is TRBJ2-3; unclear D gene. Germline lookup yields CDR1 LNHDA and CDR2 SQIVND (reference sequence). V was trimmed by 2 bases and J by 8 bases, leaving 11 bases between them. This CDR3 spans 13 amino acids. The CDR3 here is CASSISSFPTQYF. CDR3 DNA: TGTGCCAGTAGTATATCTTCCTTTCCTACGCAGTATTTT. Full variable domain (outside the CDR3, taken from reference TRBV19 and TRBJ2-3): DGGITQSPKYLFRKEGQNVTLSCEQNLNHDAMYWYRQDPGQGLRLIYYSQIVNDFQKGDIAEGYSVSREKKESFPLTVTSAQKNPTAFYLCASSISSFPTQYFGPGTRLTVL.

V gene TRBV28 combines with J gene TRBJ2-2; D is unresolved. The CDR3 sequence is 12 residues long. Germline V CDR1 and CDR2: MDHEN, SYDVKM. The germline V and J ends were trimmed by 8 bases and 0 bases, with 4 bases remaining between them. CDR3 nucleotide sequence: TGTGCCAGCCACTCGAACACCGGGGAGCTGTTTTTT. It yields the protein CASHSNTGELFF.

V gene TRBV4-1 combines with J gene TRBJ1-5, with D tentatively TRBD1 (5 bases). The CDR3 spans 14 residues. V was pared by 3 bases and J by 0 bases, with 6 bases between. Germline-derived CDR1 and CDR2 are MGHRA and YSYEKL. The CDR3 nucleotides read TGCGCCAGCAGCCAGACAGCTAGCAATCAGCCCCAGCATTTT. It is translated as CASSQTASNQPQHF.

This chain links TRBV19 with TRBJ1-1; 7 bases are a match to TRBD1. CDR1 and CDR2 from the germline V gene are LNHDA and SQIVND (reference sequence). V dropped 3 bases and J dropped 3; count of bases not matched to a gene: 7. CDR3 length: 15 residues. DNA for the CDR3: TGTGCCAGTAGTATTGAGGGGGCTCGGGACACTGAAGCTTTCTTT. Translating gives CASSIEGARDTEAFF.

The genes are TRBV7-8 and TRBJ1-3, with D possibly being TRBD1 (5 bases). The length of the CDR3 is 15 residues. Germline CDR1 reads SGHVS; CDR2 reads FQNEAQ. The V and J ends lost 2 bases and 0 bases respectively, with 8 bases between them. The CDR3 here is CASSLQGTSGNTIYF. As DNA, the CDR3 is TGTGCCAGCAGCTTACAGGGCACCTCTGGAAACACCATATATTTT.

The DNA of the CDR3 is TGTGCCAGCAGCTTAGTTGGGCAAGAGCAGTTCTTC. Its protein product is CASSLVGQEQFF. The chain recombines TRBV7-9 with TRBJ2-1; no reliable D call. Trimming left V 1 base short and J 10 bases short, with 8 bases between. Germline CDR1 reads SEHNR; CDR2 reads FQNEAQ (reference sequence). The CDR3 consists of 12 residues.

This rearrangement joins TRBV11-1 to TRBJ2-1, with 8 nucleotides matching TRBD1. With 5 bases clipped from V and 10 bases from J, the junction kept 7 bases outside the gene matches. This CDR3 is 13 amino acids long. Germline loops: CDR1 SGHAT, CDR2 FQDESV (reference sequence). This CDR3 reads CASSLPGGSEQFF. Here the CDR3 DNA reads TGTGCCAGCAGCCTACCAGGGGGCTCGGAGCAGTTCTTC. The full variable domain, its missing parts supplied by reference TRBV11-1 and TRBJ2-1, is EAEVAQSPRYKITEKSQAVAFWCDPISGHATLYWYRQILGQGPELLVQFQDESVVDDSQLPKDRFSAERLKGVDSTLKIQPAELGDSAMYLCASSLPGGSEQFFGPGTRLTVL.